This passage covers 3 T cell receptor beta chains from one sample sequenced in a study of a mutant IDH1 vaccine in newly diagnosed glioma (dated by TCRdb to about 2021). Taken with the paper, the label for time point translates to: baseline, week 1 (first vaccination visit). The intended sense of this specimen's treatment or condition label: pre-vaccination baseline after standard-of-care therapy. Receptor amplification or capture employed the immunoSEQ multiplex PCR assay. In TCRdb, the immuneACCESS table is reduced to in-frame sequences with V and J assigned. These tables do not hold every clone; where another copy was compared, an unresolved V gene accounts for under half, and the others remain unexplained. This sample lists under 65,000 clones; approximately 78% were detected once. Clones ranked in the top ten supply around 21% of the sample. The starting material was PBMCs, obtained from a glioma patient treated with radiotherapy, temozolomide or both. These receptors were obtained from a man aged 18-30 years with glioma.

The chain carries TRBV7-8 and TRBJ2-3, with a tentative D call TRBD2 (6 bases). Per the germline V gene, CDR1 is SGHVS and CDR2 is FQNEAQ. The CDR3 consists of 14 residues. Trimming left V 4 bases short and J 1 base short, with 9 bases between. CDR3 nucleotides: TGTGCCAGCAGCTCCCAGCGGGGCACAGATACGCAGTATTTT. Its protein product is CASSSQRGTDTQYF.

The gene calls are TRBV2 and TRBJ1-1; D gene ambiguous. CDR1 SNHLY and CDR2 FYNNEI come from the germline V gene. V was pared by 3 bases and J by 4 bases, with 9 bases between. The CDR3 consists of 13 residues. The CDR3 region is CASSEVEFTEAFF. The DNA for the CDR3 is TGTGCCAGCAGTGAGGTGGAATTCACTGAAGCTTTCTTT.

This rearrangement joins TRBV12-2 to TRBJ1-5; the table calls TRBD1, which could not be checked here. TRBV12-2 is classified as a pseudogene. The CDR3 is 15 residues long. CDR3 nucleotide sequence: TGTGCAAGTCGCCCGGACAGGGAAGCGCATCAGCCCCAGCATTTT. This translates into CASRPDREAHQPQHF.